These 27 T cell receptor beta chains were sequenced from one sample in a study of response to subunit inactivated influenza vaccine. In TCRdb, the RT-PCR reads were re-called with MiXCR into one record per CDR3 protein. The sample holds 710,000 or so distinct CDR3 sequences, approximately 14% seen once. The sequences come from PBMCs from blood, collected less than 13 days after vaccination. These receptors were collected from a man between 50 and 59 years old who received an inactivated influenza vaccine.

This clonotype has at least ten counts. This chain links TRBV4-3 with TRBJ2-5; 11 positions match TRBD2. The CDR3 covers 14 residues. V gave up 3 bases and J gave up 5 bases; unmatched junction bases: 2. CDR1 and CDR2 from the germline V gene are LGHNA and YSLEER. Here the CDR3 DNA reads TGCGCCAGCAGCCATAGGACTAGCGGGGAGACCCAGTACTTC. Encoded protein: CASSHRTSGETQYF.

This clonotype has only a few counts. The rearrangement joins TRBV25-1 to TRBJ1-6; 8 positions agree with TRBD1. V trimming: 8 bases; J trimming: 7 bases; junction bases outside the gene matches: 1. From germline, CDR1 is MGHDK and CDR2 SYGVNS. The CDR3 is 12 amino acids. The CDR3 here is CASGQGNSPLHF. In DNA, the CDR3 is TGTGCCAGCGGACAGGGCAATTCACCCCTCCACTTT.

This clonotype was picked up many times. The CDR3 is CASSQMTSGGLSDTQYF. The DNA for the CDR3 is TGTGCCAGCAGCCAGATGACTAGCGGGGGGTTATCAGATACGCAGTATTTT. V is TRBV4-2 and J is TRBJ2-3; TRBD2 matches 13 bases. Germline CDR1 reads LGHNA; CDR2 reads YNFKEQ. V was clipped by 3 bases and J by 4 bases; unmatched bases: 7. The CDR3 spans 17 residues.

This clonotype was seen more than once but under ten times. The gene calls are TRBV29-1 and TRBJ2-2, with 8 bases identical to TRBD2. Germline values: CDR1 SQVTM, CDR2 ANQGSEA. Trimming cost V 0 bases and J 0 bases; bases outside gene matches: 6. The CDR3 runs to 17 residues. CDR3 sequence: CSVEDTGGTSNTGELFF. The CDR3 nucleotides read TGCAGCGTTGAAGATACGGGGGGGACCTCGAACACCGGGGAGCTGTTTTTT.

This clonotype was seen a few times. The chain uses TRBV24-1 and TRBJ2-2; 8 positions agree with TRBD1. Germline V gene lookup returns CDR1 KGHDR and CDR2 SFDVKD. Germline trimming cut 3 bases from V and 3 bases from J; bases unmatched to any gene: 5. The CDR3 runs 16 residues. The CDR3 is CATSDLGQGHTGELFF. In DNA, the CDR3 is TGTGCCACCAGTGATCTCGGACAGGGACACACCGGGGAGCTGTTTTTT.

The rearrangement links TRBV28 to TRBJ1-1, with D uncertain. The CDR3 runs to 15 residues. CDR1 is MDHEN, CDR2 SYDVKM, per germline. With 6 bases removed from V and 4 bases from J, the gap between germline ends came to 18 bases. CDR3 sequence reads: CASSPSTTLGTEAFF. CDR3 coding DNA: TGTGCCAGCAGCCCAAGCACGACTCTTGGCACTGAAGCTTTCTTT.

This rearrangement joins TRBV28 to TRBJ2-5; D might be TRBD1 (6 bases). V lost 5 bases to trimming and J lost 6 bases, with 19 bases between them. CDR1 is MDHEN and CDR2 is SYDVKM in the germline V gene. This CDR3 has 15 residues. CDR3 DNA: TGTGCCAGCAGTGTCCTCCCGGACAGCGGAAAGACCCAGTACTTC. This codes for CASSVLPDSGKTQYF.

This chain connects TRBV6-1 to TRBJ2-2, with D possibly TRBD1 on 5 matching bases. The germline V gene has CDR1 MNHNS and CDR2 SASEGT. The length of the CDR3 is 14 residues. V was trimmed by 9 bases and J by 1 base, leaving 12 bases between them. CDR3 nucleotide sequence: TGTGCCAGTTCTCGACAGTGGAACACCGGGGAGCTGTTTTTT. Translating gives CASSRQWNTGELFF.

This clonotype was recorded a few times. The genes are TRBV9 and TRBJ2-2, with D possibly being TRBD2 (6 bases). From germline, CDR1 is SGDLS and CDR2 YYNGEE. Trimming cost V 3 bases and J 8 bases, with 20 bases left between them. The CDR3 covers 16 residues. The DNA of the CDR3 is TGTGCCAGCAGCGGATCCGTAGCGGAGGCCCTGGGGGAGCTGTTTTTT. Translated: CASSGSVAEALGELFF.

This clonotype was seen more than once but under ten times. Here the CDR3 reads CAIHSGTGSYEQYF. DNA for the CDR3: TGTGCCATCCACTCCGGGACAGGGAGTTACGAGCAGTACTTC. The rearrangement links TRBV10-3 to TRBJ2-7, with TRBD1 identical over 9 bases. Germline V lookup: CDR1 ENHRY, CDR2 SYGVKD. Trimming took 8 bases from V and 4 from J; bases not matched to a gene: 9. The CDR3 runs to 14 residues.

The genes are TRBV28 and TRBJ2-5; D tentatively reads TRBD1 or TRBD2 (6 bases each). The CDR3 covers 15 residues. V lost 4 bases, J lost 4 bases, and 16 bases lay in between. Germline CDR1 MDHEN, CDR2 SYDVKM. The DNA of the CDR3 is TGTGCCAGCAGTTATGGGGGGCGTTTGGTAGAGACCCAGTACTTC. This translates into CASSYGGRLVETQYF.

This clonotype was recorded many times. This sequence joins TRBV4-1 and TRBJ1-5, with unresolved D. The V gene's germline CDR1 is MGHRA and CDR2 YSYEKL. The CDR3 has 19 amino acids. V lost 0 bases and J lost 6, with 24 bases in between. In DNA, the CDR3 is TGCGCCAGCAGCCAAGACTTCTTAAGGGTGGTCGGCTCCGGTCAGCCCCAGCATTTT. Protein product: CASSQDFLRVVGSGQPQHF.

The V and J genes are TRBV30 and TRBJ2-3, with 10 bases matching TRBD2. CDR1 is GTSNPN, CDR2 SVGIG, per germline (reference sequence). There are 15 residues in the CDR3. V lost 0 bases, J lost 4 bases, and 4 bases stayed unmatched. Here the CDR3 DNA reads TGTGCCTGGAGTGTCGGGCTAGCGGGAGCAGATACGCAGTATTTT. It translates to CAWSVGLAGADTQYF.

This clonotype was detected a few times. The chain is built from TRBV5-1 and TRBJ2-3, with TRBD2 matching 9 bases. In germline, CDR1 is SGHRS, CDR2 YFSETQ. This CDR3 spans 13 amino acids. Trimming at V came to 4 bases and at J to 4 bases, leaving 1 base not matched to a gene. The CDR3 protein is CASSGGRADTQYF. The CDR3 DNA reads as TGCGCCAGCAGCGGCGGGAGGGCAGATACGCAGTATTTT.

This clonotype was counted between two and nine times. CDR3: CASSDLGRTPNYEQYF. For the CDR3, the DNA is TGTGCCAGCTCAGACCTAGGGAGGACCCCGAATTACGAGCAGTACTTC. This chain connects TRBV6-2 or TRBV6-3 to TRBJ2-7, with TRBD2 as a possible D gene (6 bases). Trimming took 8 bases from V and 4 from J, leaving 24 bases between them. Germline values: CDR1 MNHEY, CDR2 SVGEGT. This CDR3 is 16 amino acids long.

The sample holds a few counts of this clonotype. The rearrangement joins TRBV6-1 to TRBJ2-7; perhaps TRBD2 as D (5 bases). V was trimmed by 10 bases and J by 3 bases, leaving 13 bases between them. Germline loops: CDR1 MNHNS, CDR2 SASEGT. The CDR3 totals 12 residues. CDR3 residues: CATKTGSYEQYF. Here the CDR3 DNA reads TGTGCCACCAAGACGGGGAGCTACGAGCAGTACTTC.

The sample holds a few counts of this clonotype. The chain couples TRBV4-3 to TRBJ2-7; D call uncertain. Trimming removed 0 bases from V and 6 bases from J, with 15 bases in between. This CDR3 contains 15 residues. Per the germline V gene, CDR1 is LGHNA and CDR2 is YSLEER. As DNA, the CDR3 is TGCGCCAGCAGCCAAGAATGGCAGGAGTCATCCGAGCAGTACTTC. Protein: CASSQEWQESSEQYF.

In this sample, this clonotype turned up once. V usage is TRBV4-3 and J usage is TRBJ2-1; 9 bases fit TRBD2. After removal of 0 bases from V and 6 bases from J, the junction contained 6 bases not matched to a gene. Germline CDR1 LGHNA, CDR2 YSLEER. The length of the CDR3 is 16 residues. The CDR3 is CASSQDPREGRNEQFF. The CDR3 bases are TGCGCCAGCAGCCAAGATCCGCGGGAGGGCCGCAATGAGCAGTTCTTC.

The chain combines TRBV5-5 with TRBJ2-3; no definite D call. The V and J ends lost 0 bases and 4 bases respectively, with 15 bases between them. The CDR3 covers 16 residues. In germline, CDR1 is SGHKS, CDR2 YYEKEE (reference sequence). The CDR3 region is CASSLGGPHAADTQYF. In nucleotides, the CDR3 is TGTGCCAGCAGCTTGGGTGGACCACACGCGGCAGATACGCAGTATTTT. The full variable domain, rest sourced from reference TRBV5-5 and TRBJ2-3, is DAGVTQSPTHLIKTRGQQVTLRCSPISGHKSVSWYQQVLGQGPQFIFQYYEKEERGRGNFPDRFSARQFPNYSSELNVNALLLGDSALYLCASSLGGPHAADTQYFGPGTRLTVL.

The V gene is TRBV5-1, the J gene TRBJ2-1; a weak D match, TRBD2 (6 bases). The CDR3 is made up of 15 amino acids. Germline CDR1 SGHRS, CDR2 YFSETQ. V lost 5 bases to trimming and J lost 5 bases, with 17 bases between them. CDR3 protein: CASRRTGTRNNEQFF. As DNA, the CDR3 is TGCGCCAGCAGGCGAACCGGGACTCGGAACAATGAGCAGTTCTTC.

The genes are TRBV28 and TRBJ2-1, with D tentatively TRBD1 or TRBD2 (5 bases each). Germline lookup yields CDR1 MDHEN and CDR2 SYDVKM. This CDR3 contains 17 residues. Trimming took 6 bases from V and 0 from J, leaving 18 bases between them. CDR3 in amino acids: CASSQLGRTTSYNEQFF. CDR3 DNA sequence: TGTGCCAGCAGCCAATTGGGACGGACAACCTCCTACAATGAGCAGTTCTTC.

This clonotype was seen ten or more times. This chain connects TRBV6-5 to TRBJ2-7, with 7 bases lining up with TRBD2. The CDR3 is 14 amino acids. Losses at the gene ends were 4 bases for V and 2 bases for J; bases not matched to a gene: 5. In germline, CDR1 is MNHEY, CDR2 SVGAGI. The CDR3 reads CASSFRDYTYEQYF. In nucleotides, the CDR3 is TGTGCCAGCAGTTTCCGGGACTATACCTACGAGCAGTACTTC.

V and J are TRBV7-6 and TRBJ2-7, with 7 bases lining up with TRBD1. CDR3 length: 16 residues. Germline CDR1 and CDR2: SGHVS and FNYEAQ. J gave up 0 bases and V 1 base, and 6 bases lay outside the gene matches. The CDR3 here is CASSLGNAGGSYEQYF. The CDR3 nucleotides read TGTGCCAGCAGCTTAGGTAATGCAGGGGGCTCCTACGAGCAGTACTTC.

The chain employs TRBV6-6 and TRBJ1-1; D is unresolved. This CDR3 contains 13 residues. Germline CDR1 and CDR2: MNHNY and SVGAGI (reference sequence). V shed 7 bases and J shed 0 bases, with 9 bases lying between them. CDR3 DNA: TGTGCCAGCAAACAATACATGAACACTGAAGCTTTCTTT. This translates into CASKQYMNTEAFF.

This clonotype was detected ten times or more. The J gene is TRBJ2-2, the V gene TRBV6-4; D gene ambiguous. Trimming removed 6 bases at V and 4 bases at J, with 18 bases between. Germline V gene data show CDR1 as MRHNA and CDR2 as SNTAGT. The CDR3 runs 16 residues. The CDR3, as DNA: TGTGCCAGCAGCCAAAGGTCCCAGGTCACCACCGGGGAGCTGTTTTTT. This sequence encodes CASSQRSQVTTGELFF.

This clonotype came up a few times. The chain recombines TRBV7-2 with TRBJ1-2, with D uncertain. The CDR3 sequence is 15 residues long. The germline gives CDR1 SGHTA, CDR2 FQGNSA. Deletions cut 1 base from V and 4 bases from J, with 13 bases between. The CDR3 DNA sequence: TGTGCCAGCAGCTTAGATCCGGGTTCTACCTATGGCTACACCTTC. Its translation is CASSLDPGSTYGYTF.

This clonotype has more than one count but fewer than ten. The chain couples TRBV5-1 to TRBJ2-1, with D perhaps matching TRBD1 (6 bases). The CDR3 spans 15 residues. V lost 4 bases and J lost 4, with 15 bases in between. Per the germline V gene, CDR1 is SGHRS and CDR2 is YFSETQ. The CDR3 region has the DNA TGCGCCAGCAGCATGACAGGCCGTTCTTACAATGAGCAGTTCTTC. Translating gives CASSMTGRSYNEQFF.